The present entry profiles one T cell receptor beta chain with its context. Its antigen is not identified. This sample was included in a study of cytomegalovirus exposure and HLA in healthy donors. Findings and caveats of the study: In a later analysis, TCR beta V- and J-gene trimming was associated with a missense DCLRE1C variant.

Germline loops: CDR1 MNHEY, CDR2 SMNVEV (reference sequence). The CDR3 has 14 amino acids. With 4 bases clipped from V and 5 bases from J, the junction kept 5 bases outside the gene matches. A multiplex PCR was run with 60 Vbeta primers and 13 Jbeta primers. Sequenced by immunoSEQ multiplex PCR; TCRdb stores in-frame clones only, minus some. The data contain fewer than 250,000 clones, roughly 81% of them singletons. This TCR came from a woman aged 30 to 39 in good health and CMV-seropositive. Sample: PBMCs. The rearrangement uses TRBV27 and TRBJ1-2; 9 bases match TRBD1. CDR3 bases: TGTGCCAGCAGTTGGGGACAGGGCCGATATGGCTACACCTTC. It yields the protein CASSWGQGRYGYTF.